This TCR beta chain was captured by sequencing in a study of cytomegalovirus exposure and HLA in healthy donors. Assay used: immunoSEQ multiplex PCR; TCRdb lists only in-frame clones, some missing. Of 150,000 to 200,000 clones in the sample, 90% to 97% were seen once. General study results and limits: As confirmed in vitro, a few CMV-associated chains were specific for CMV antigens. Listed as cytomegalovirus-associated were approximately 160 TCR beta chains. Subsequent analysis showed first-cohort TCR clusters tending to co-occur in 95 to 150 validation repertoires.

CDR1 is MNHNY, CDR2 SVGAGI, per germline (reference sequence). The CDR3 runs 14 residues. V lost 0 bases and J lost 5, with 8 bases in between. For this clone: The antigen is not known.

The chain couples TRBV6-6 to TRBJ2-1; D is ambiguous. Sequenced material: PBMCs. The sequence was collected from a woman between 18 and 29 years old in good health and CMV-seronegative. DNA for the CDR3: TGTGCCAGCAGTTACTCTGGCACAGACAATGAGCAGTTCTTC. Protein product: CASSYSGTDNEQFF.